This T cell receptor (beta chain) originates from a study of blood T cells in healthy people across ages (dated by TCRdb to between 2014 and 2016). Looking at the study overall: In model experiments, template switching captured roughly one uniquely barcoded TCR beta cDNA molecule for every two T cells. To track age-related changes in TCR beta repertoire diversity, the study relied on deep sequencing normalized with unique cDNA molecular identifiers. Four age groups were formed from the donors: young (average 16 years), middle-aged (approximately 40), aged (approximately 60) and long-lived (more than 75). To avoid experimental bias, donors of different ages were distributed randomly across sequencing lanes. Using the same blood draw, the study looked at two additional independent replicas of 1 million unique cDNA reads for two donors, one aged 18 to 29 and the other aged 80 or older.

The paper's findings and limits, for the study overall: Because donor CMV infection status was unknown, age-related changes in expanded clonotypes were potentially confounded. As age increased, observed TCR beta diversity per million T cells dropped in a roughly linear way, and a significant reduction was already evident by age about 40. Estimates of total diversity based on one million sequenced T cells were regarded as lower bounds and as underestimates. The percentage of naive T cells measured by flow cytometry correlated strongly with observed TCR beta diversity. Compared with the aged group, more naive CD4+ T cells, fewer expanded clones and increased TCR diversity were shown by the long-lived group, suggesting age selection. Because profiling used bulk unsorted PBMCs, naive and antigen-experienced compartments could not be compared conclusively.

On this clonotype: The antigen it recognizes is unknown. Within one base of it there is no much larger clone, and no base qualities were kept.

The library was generated by 5' RACE. A second PCR of roughly 6 to 12 cycles was run with a J-beta primer mix and a sample-barcoded 5' primer. A unique molecular identifier was introduced onto each TCR beta cDNA molecule by a template-switch 5' adaptor carrying 12 random nucleotides. Each sample yielded at least 3 million CDR3-containing paired-end reads. All of the RNA was converted into first-strand cDNA using the Mint cDNA synthesis kit, with a TRBC-specific oligonucleotide serving as the primer. After uracil-DNA glycosylase treatment, a first 18-cycle PCR used universal primers M1SS and BC2_uni_R on all cDNA. From the authors' description of their analysis: For normalization, 1 million high-quality reads, each with a distinct molecular identifier, were randomly selected from each sample. Instead of being binned into consensus sequences, reads that shared molecular identifiers were thrown out. MiTCR, with a Q25 quality threshold and the strictest error-elimination algorithm, was used for CDR3 identification, clonotype clustering and error correction. Lower-bound total TCR beta diversity was estimated with a nonparametric unseen species model using Euler transformation. TCRdb reprocessed the public reads (quality trimming at Q25 with fastp, clone calling with MiXCR) and kept in-frame beta chains. Entries are consolidated by CDR3 protein sequence, retaining the most common genes and DNA. TCRdb's processing, not the study's, gives the V and J calls here. The sample table shows some 1,800,000 distinct CDR3 sequences, and approximately 40% are seen once. The top ten clonotypes cover roughly 23% of the sample.

The roughly 39 donors, aged roughly 6 to 100 years, were systemically healthy Caucasian individuals from Russia. Each donor gave roughly 11 milliliters of peripheral blood, drawn into EDTA-treated Vacutainer tubes. Ficoll-Paque density-gradient centrifugation was used to isolate PBMCs, with at least 6.5 million obtained per sample. Trizol reagent was used to extract total RNA from the PBMCs, yielding at least 5 micrograms per sample. The percentages of naive CD45RAhigh/CD27high T cells were determined by flow cytometry on a PBMC aliquot from every donor. The origin of this receptor is a human donor in good health. The specimen was blood.

The nucleotide sequence reads TGTGCCAGCTCACCACTAAAGGCTCCTCGCACAGATACGCAGTATTTT. This gives the protein CASSPLKAPRTDTQYF. The V gene is TRBV18 and the J gene is TRBJ2-3; the D gene assignment is ambiguous. From the cysteine up to the phenylalanine, the CDR3 has a length of 16 residues. The CDR3 DNA has 48 bases and is translated from base 1. Based on the germline V gene, the CDR1 and CDR2 sequences are KGHSH and LQKENI. Cut back by 1 base and 1 base, the V and J ends lie 12 bases apart.